These 11 T cell receptor beta chains share one sample of origin, sequenced in a study of T cell repertoires in ileal Crohn's disease (dated by TCRdb to about 2019). Read against the paper, the sample's time point label means: neoterminal ileum biopsy at postoperative endoscopy, about 6 months after surgery. The library was prepared using the immunoSEQ multiplex PCR assay. The immuneACCESS repertoire file appears here via TCRdb, limited to in-frame rearrangements. These files lack a portion of the clones; in checked studies, under half of the deficit traces to unresolved V genes, and the cause of the others is not known. The sample table lists approximately 10,000 clones, around 70% of them with a count of one. Approximately 8% of the sample is in the top ten clones. Source material: ileal tissue. All receptors come from an adult with Crohn's disease.

The chain carries TRBV7-2 and TRBJ1-2; TRBD1 might be the D (6 bases). V lost 5 bases and J lost 4, with 14 bases in between. The CDR3 spans 14 residues. Germline V gives CDR1 SGHTA, CDR2 FQGNSA. The CDR3 nucleotides are TGTGCCAGCAGCCGTACCGGACAGTTCTATGGCTACACCTTC. This translates into CASSRTGQFYGYTF.

The rearrangement links TRBV7-2 to TRBJ1-1; tentatively, D is TRBD1 (5 bases). Germline CDR1 and CDR2: SGHTA and FQGNSA. V lost 2 bases and J lost 11, with 12 bases in between. This CDR3 region has 12 residues. The CDR3 sequence is CASSLRPGNAFF. CDR3 DNA: TGTGCCAGCAGCTTACGGCCAGGGAATGCTTTCTTT.

The chain has TRBV19 and TRBJ2-3, with 9 bases matching TRBD1. J lost 6 bases, V lost 5 bases, and 15 bases had no gene match. The CDR3 consists of 17 residues. Germline CDR1 reads LNHDA; CDR2 reads SQIVND (reference sequence). CDR3: CASSAAGTGFVGDTQYF. The CDR3 nucleotides are TGTGCCAGTAGTGCGGCGGGGACAGGGTTTGTGGGGGATACGCAGTATTTT.

The chain employs TRBV29-1 and TRBJ1-2, with D possibly being TRBD1 (6 bases). Germline values: CDR1 SQVTM, CDR2 ANQGSEA. The CDR3 extends over 13 amino acids. Trimming took off 1 base at V and 5 bases at J, with 11 bases between the two ends. CDR3 sequence (DNA): TGCAGCGTTGAAGTTAGGGGGGGATATGGCTACACCTTC. Its translation is CSVEVRGGYGYTF.

V gene TRBV5-1 combines with J gene TRBJ2-2; TRBD1 agrees at 8 bases. The ends lost 0 bases at V and 6 bases at J; junction bases unmatched: 10. The CDR3 is 17 amino acids. The V gene's germline CDR1 is SGHRS and CDR2 YFSETQ. The CDR3 here is CASSLGQGILRAGELFF. For the CDR3, the DNA is TGCGCCAGCAGCTTGGGACAGGGGATCCTTAGGGCCGGGGAGCTGTTTTTT.

The chain uses TRBV15 and TRBJ1-1, with D possibly matching TRBD1 (5 bases). CDR1 is LNHNV, CDR2 YYDKDF, per germline (reference sequence). V gave up 1 base and J gave up 8 bases, with 17 bases separating them. The CDR3 is 15 amino acids. CDR3 protein: CATSRARRGSPEAFF. The CDR3 DNA follows: TGTGCCACCAGCAGAGCCAGGAGGGGCTCCCCCGAAGCTTTCTTT.

The gene calls are TRBV7-9 and TRBJ2-2; 8 bases are shared with TRBD2. CDR3 size: 15 residues. Germline V gene lookup returns CDR1 SEHNR and CDR2 FQNEAQ (reference sequence). The trim removed 4 bases at V and 1 base at J, leaving 2 bases unmatched. CDR3 bases: TGTGCCAGCAGCTCCCGGGAGGGGAACACCGGGGAGCTGTTTTTT. Translation gives CASSSREGNTGELFF.

The chain employs TRBV5-1 and TRBJ2-5, with D possibly TRBD1 on 6 matching bases. Germline CDR1 reads SGHRS; CDR2 reads YFSETQ. V was shortened by 0 bases and J by 3 bases, with 6 bases between the two germline ends. The CDR3 runs 13 residues. CDR3 amino acids: CASSLGQEETQYF. In nucleotides, the CDR3 is TGCGCCAGCAGCTTGGGACAGGAAGAGACCCAGTACTTC.

V usage is TRBV27 and J usage is TRBJ2-2; 14 bases map to TRBD2. J gave up 0 bases and V 3 bases, and 6 bases lay outside the gene matches. This CDR3 has 19 residues. From germline, CDR1 is MNHEY and CDR2 SMNVEV (reference sequence). CDR3 nucleotides: TGTGCCAGCAGTTTCCGTGGGACTAGCGGGAGAGCGAACACCGGGGAGCTGTTTTTT. This encodes CASSFRGTSGRANTGELFF.

The rearrangement links TRBV2 to TRBJ2-5; tentative D call: TRBD2 (5 bases). CDR1 and CDR2 (germline): SNHLY, FYNNEI. V shed 8 bases and J shed 3 bases, with 10 bases lying between them. The CDR3 consists of 12 residues. This chain's CDR3 is CASARRKETQYF. The CDR3, as DNA: TGTGCCAGCGCCAGGAGGAAAGAGACCCAGTACTTC.

To note about this clone: The sample contains more than one DNA sequence encoding this CDR3. The rearrangement uses TRBV4-3 and TRBJ2-1; TRBD2 might be the D (6 bases). The length of the CDR3 is 16 residues. V lost 0 bases to trimming and J lost 0 bases, with 9 bases between them. Germline V gene lookup returns CDR1 LGHNA and CDR2 YSLEER. CDR3 sequence: CASSQEPGSSYNEQFF. The CDR3 nucleotides read TGCGCCAGCAGCCAAGAACCCGGGAGCTCCTACAATGAGCAGTTCTTC.